Included here is one T cell receptor (beta chain) sequence, with context. Germline V CDR1 and CDR2: LGHNA, YNFKEQ. V lost 4 bases and J lost 0, with 12 bases in between. This CDR3 comprises 15 residues. This specimen comes from a study of Ad26.COV2.S vaccination and SARS-CoV-2 variants. Study summary: Donor got 5x10^10 or 1x10^11 viral particles of Ad26.COV2.S.

Treatment indicated: 19 received Ad26.COV2.S at low or high dose, single or two shots; roughly 5 received placebo; per-sample allocation not given. Samples analyzed were those drawn on day 63 after the first vaccine or placebo injection. Spike of the Wuhan-strain SARS-CoV-2 was expressed by an Ad26 vector, which formed the vaccine. This table comes from immunoSEQ multiplex PCR, and its TCRdb copy is limited to in-frame clones, with some not included. Of approximately 450,000 clones listed, 80% to 95% were seen once; the top ten hold 9% to 15%. The sequence was collected from a person between 18 and 59 years old who received the Ad26.COV2.S COVID-19 vaccine or a placebo. Sequencing used peripheral blood, obtained in a trial of Ad26.COV2.S vaccine versus placebo. The chain has TRBV4-2 and TRBJ1-1; no firm D call. The CDR3 coding sequence is TGTGCCAGCAGCCGCGACGACGGATTGAACACTGAAGCTTTCTTT. Translation gives CASSRDDGLNTEAFF.